This T cell receptor (beta chain) derives from a study of T cell responses to AZD1222 COVID-19 vaccine listed by TCRdb under 2021. About the study as a whole: Because spike-specific TCR depth and breadth did not differ between the two schedules, AZD1222 recipients who got a second dose at roughly 4 weeks were pooled with those who got a second dose at roughly 12 weeks. A total of approximately 230 trial participants underwent TCR sequencing, of whom around 200 received two doses of AZD1222 and about 25 received two doses of the MenACWY control vaccine. Enrollment into the trials was organized by age into subgroups of 18-55, 56-69 and 70-plus years, and those subgroups contained roughly 160, 29 and 62 TCR-sequenced participants, respectively.

To note about this clone: Its cognate antigen has yet to be identified. No much larger clone exists at a distance of one base, and base qualities are not known.

The time point label for this specimen denotes: baseline before first vaccination. Vaccinee samples were obtained from the UK trials COV001 and COV002, which included a single-blind randomized controlled phase 2/3 trial of AZD1222 (ChAdOx1 nCoV-19) in healthy adults. Trial participant PBMC samples were collected at day 0 and day 28 after the second dose for TCRbeta chain sequencing. The CDR3 regions of human TCRbeta chains were analyzed by immunosequencing. Per the source publication's procedure: TCRs in the repertoires were matched against a reference library of SARS-CoV-2-specific TCRs that had been generated with the MIRA antigen-specificity platform. Breadth was defined as the fraction of unique TCRs that were SARS-CoV-2-associated, and depth was defined as the fraction of total T cells that were SARS-CoV-2-associated. Each spike-specific TCR was assigned to its reactive spike region and to a CD4 or CD8 class using the MIRA data. Log10-transformed breadth and depth values were compared by one-way ANOVA with Sidak's multiple comparisons tests. This immuneACCESS table, as held by TCRdb, lists in-frame sequences with V and J called but not all clones. Of the missing ones, under half trace to an unresolved V gene in checked studies; the others have no known cause. V and J calls and clone size are as listed in that table; D and trimming were resolved from the DNA. Counted in this sample were about 86,000 clones; 90% of them appeared once. The ten largest clones represent about 3% of the sample.

The investigation overall reported the following: The 56-69-year group was small, and its depth increase did not reach significance, likely because of low power. Epitopes outside the regions mutated in the B.1.351 and B.1.1.7 variants were reportedly recognized by nearly half of the unique spike-specific TCRs. Only six or seven AZD1222 recipients were SARS-CoV-2 seropositive at baseline, limiting conclusions about previously exposed vaccinees. Participants were mostly white British, with more females than males. The authors suggested clonal diversity may have been underestimated. CD4 TCRs associated with the vaccine covered the entire spike protein, and the dominant responses were in regions 160-218 and 743-854. No day 14 peak-response samples were available, so repertoires were characterized only after the peak T cell response. Spike-specific TCR breadth and depth rose significantly after two AZD1222 doses compared with day 0 and with MenACWY recipients.

The receptor was derived from an adult in good health. Specimen: peripheral blood, collected on day 0 of AZD1222 vaccination.

The sequenced DNA: TGTGCTAGTGGTTTGTTGATGGGGGATGAGCAGTTCTTC. Its product reads: CASGLLMGDEQFF. The chain was built from TRBV12-5 and TRBJ2-1; the D gene is tentatively TRBD1 or TRBD2, each matching 5 bases. CDR1 and CDR2 are drawn from the germline V gene: LGHNT, FRNRAP. Deletion took 2 bases off V and 8 bases off J, with a span of 10 bases between the germline ends. Inclusive of the bounding cysteine and phenylalanine, the CDR3 is 13 residues long. The read is trimmed to its CDR3 DNA, 39 bases read in frame from base 1.